This record concerns one T cell receptor beta chain sequence. What it recognizes is unknown. This record belongs to a study of Ad26.COV2.S vaccination and SARS-CoV-2 variants. About the study: The donor participated in the COV1001 trial, in its Ad26.COV2.S arm. Ad26.COV2.S, an intramuscular injection, was given once or twice 56 days apart. Study-level points and caveats: Substantial post-vaccination breadth of spike-specific CD8+ and CD4+ T cell responses was reported.

Looked up from germline, CDR1 is MNHEY and CDR2 is SMNVEV (reference sequence). The CDR3 runs 15 residues. Trimming took 7 bases from V and 4 from J; bases not matched to a gene: 12. Clones were sequenced by immunoSEQ multiplex PCR, and TCRdb holds only the in-frame ones, with some missing. Among around 450,000 clones listed, 80% to 90% were seen once. The sample's treatment: some 20 received Ad26.COV2.S at low or high dose, single or two shots; about 5 received placebo; per-sample allocation not given. At day 63 after the first vaccine or placebo injection, samples were drawn. The V and J genes are TRBV27 and TRBJ1-2; 7 bases fit TRBD1. The specimen was peripheral blood, collected in a trial of Ad26.COV2.S vaccine versus placebo. The clonotype originates from a person aged 18-60 years who received the Ad26.COV2.S COVID-19 vaccine or a placebo. CDR3 protein: CASKWGPQGTYGYTF. The CDR3 DNA is TGTGCCAGCAAGTGGGGGCCACAGGGGACCTATGGCTACACCTTC.